This T cell receptor beta chain derives from a study of T cells in Graves' hyperthyroidism and ophthalmopathy. RNA transcripts served as the template for amplifying TCR beta CDR3 regions. The HTBI primer set was used in a first-round RT-PCR of the TCR CDR3. TCRdb reanalysed the multiplex PCR reads using MiXCR and keeps one entry per CDR3 protein. The sample holds approximately 640,000 distinct CDR3 sequences, roughly 45% seen once. This CDR3 is built from 14 residues. With V trimmed by 7 bases and J by 5 bases, 9 bases remained unmatched. Germline CDR1 is SQVTM and CDR2 is ANQGSEA. The receptor comes from an adult man with Graves' disease, either hyperthyroidism or ophthalmopathy (not recorded which). The specimen sequenced was peripheral blood or thyroid tissue (not recorded which). V usage is TRBV29-1 and J usage is TRBJ2-7, with 12 nucleotides matching TRBD1. DNA for the CDR3: TGCAGCGCCCGGCGGGACAGGGGGCCCAACGAGCAGTACTTC. Translated: CSARRDRGPNEQYF.